The 6 T cell receptor beta chains listed next were all sequenced from one sample in a study of T cell clonotyping in hematopoietic cell transplantation. Profiled with immunoSEQ multiplex PCR; TCRdb holds only in-frame clones, not every one. This sample has approximately 15,000 clones, with about 83% found just once. Sequencing used PBMCs, obtained 100 days after allogeneic stem cell transplant. These TCRs come from a male patient aged 55-69 years who had an allogeneic stem cell transplant from a related donor, so the T cells may come from the graft donor. Some clones in this sample may be carry-over from other donors' samples.

The sample holds one count of this clone. CDR3 in DNA: TGTGCCAGCAGCGCCTTTCGGTCTGAAGCTTTCTTT. The encoded protein is CASSAFRSEAFF. J is TRBJ1-1 and V is TRBV11-3, with D hard to call. Trimming cost V 5 bases and J 6 bases, with 10 bases left between them. The CDR3 extends over 12 amino acids. Germline V gene lookup returns CDR1 SGHNT and CDR2 YENEEA.

The chain combines TRBV4-1 with TRBJ2-5, with 7 bases identical to TRBD1. The CDR3 runs 15 residues. Germline loops: CDR1 MGHRA, CDR2 YSYEKL. J was trimmed by 7 bases and V by 6 bases; bases with no gene match: 14. The CDR3 loop is CASRRIGQDGGTQYF. The DNA for the CDR3 is TGCGCCAGCAGACGAATCGGACAGGATGGGGGGACCCAGTACTTC.

This chain joins TRBV14 and TRBJ2-7; D is uncertain. The CDR3 is made up of 16 amino acids. Germline CDR1 is SGHDN and CDR2 is FVKESK. V was trimmed by 0 bases and J by 2 bases, leaving 14 bases between them. CDR3 sequence reads: CASSQELEQAAYEQYF. CDR3 coding DNA: TGTGCCAGCAGCCAAGAGTTGGAGCAGGCCGCCTACGAGCAGTACTTC.

The chain has TRBV7-9 and TRBJ2-7, with D possibly being TRBD1 (5 bases). CDR1 and CDR2 from the germline V gene are SEHNR and FQNEAQ (reference sequence). The CDR3 spans 12 residues. The germline V and J ends were trimmed by 4 bases and 4 bases, with 8 bases remaining between them. This CDR3 is CASSYTGYEQYF. CDR3 bases: TGTGCCAGCAGCTATACAGGTTACGAGCAGTACTTC.

This clone was seen a handful of times. The V call is TRBV5-1, the J call TRBJ1-4, with no clear D. Germline CDR1 SGHRS, CDR2 YFSETQ. The CDR3 totals 15 residues. V dropped 0 bases and J dropped 8 bases, with 14 bases sitting between them. The CDR3, as DNA: TGCGCCAGCAGCTTGGGGCAGACTCATGGGGAAAAACTGTTTTTT. Its protein product is CASSLGQTHGEKLFF.

The gene calls are TRBV4-3 and TRBJ1-2; no firm D call. V lost 4 bases and J 6 bases, leaving 18 bases between the germline ends. The germline gives CDR1 LGHNA, CDR2 YSLEER. This CDR3 has 15 residues. CDR3 nucleotide sequence: TGCGCCAGCAGCCCGCGGATCTCATTGGCGGATGGCTACACCTTC. Protein: CASSPRISLADGYTF.